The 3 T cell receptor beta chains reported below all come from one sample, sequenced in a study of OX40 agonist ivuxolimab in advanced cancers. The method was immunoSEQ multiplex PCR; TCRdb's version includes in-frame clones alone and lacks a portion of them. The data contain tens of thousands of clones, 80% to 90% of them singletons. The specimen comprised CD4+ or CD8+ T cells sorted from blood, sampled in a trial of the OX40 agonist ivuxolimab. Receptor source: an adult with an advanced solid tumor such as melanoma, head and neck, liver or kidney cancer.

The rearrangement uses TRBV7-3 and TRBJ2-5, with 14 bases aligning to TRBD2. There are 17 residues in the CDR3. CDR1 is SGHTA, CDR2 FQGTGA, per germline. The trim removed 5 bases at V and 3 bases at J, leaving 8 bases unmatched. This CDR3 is CASSIGTSGSGKETQYF. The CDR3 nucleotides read TGTGCCAGCAGCATCGGGACTAGCGGGAGTGGGAAAGAGACCCAGTACTTC.

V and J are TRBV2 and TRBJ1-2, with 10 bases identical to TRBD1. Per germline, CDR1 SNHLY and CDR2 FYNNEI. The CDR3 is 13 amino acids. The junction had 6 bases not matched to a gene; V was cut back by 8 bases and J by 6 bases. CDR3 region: CASSGTGDHGYTF. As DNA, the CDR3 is TGTGCCAGCTCCGGGACAGGGGATCATGGCTACACCTTC.

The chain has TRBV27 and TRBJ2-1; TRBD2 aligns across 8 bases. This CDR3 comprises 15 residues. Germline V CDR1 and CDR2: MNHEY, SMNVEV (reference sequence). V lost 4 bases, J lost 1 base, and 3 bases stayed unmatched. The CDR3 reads CASSSSGGSYNEQFF. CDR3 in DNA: TGTGCCAGCAGTTCCAGCGGGGGTTCCTACAATGAGCAGTTCTTC.